The 13 T cell receptor beta chains below were found in one sample sequenced in a study of OX40 agonist ivuxolimab in advanced cancers. Sequencing used immunoSEQ multiplex PCR; TCRdb keeps in-frame clones, though not all of them. The table has more than 15,000 clones, about four fifths seen once. The source was CD4+ or CD8+ T cells sorted from blood, collected in a trial of the OX40 agonist ivuxolimab. The receptors here all came from an adult with an advanced solid tumor such as melanoma, head and neck, liver or kidney cancer.

The V and J genes are TRBV13 and TRBJ2-5, with D perhaps being TRBD1 or TRBD2 (6 bases each). V was trimmed by 5 bases and J by 1 base, leaving 14 bases between them. Germline CDR1 is PRHDT and CDR2 is FYEKMQ (reference sequence). The CDR3 consists of 15 residues. DNA of the CDR3: TGTGCCAGCAGCCCGACCGGGGGCCTCCAAGAGACCCAGTACTTC. This encodes CASSPTGGLQETQYF.

This clone has just a few counts. The V and J genes are TRBV28 and TRBJ1-4, with D possibly matching TRBD1 (6 bases). V shed 5 bases and J shed 0 bases, with 10 bases lying between them. Per the germline V gene, CDR1 is MDHEN and CDR2 is SYDVKM. CDR3 length: 15 residues. CDR3 in DNA: TGTGCCAGCAGTCCCCGACAGGCAACTAATGAAAAACTGTTTTTT. Encoded protein: CASSPRQATNEKLFF.

This clone has just one count. This sequence joins TRBV27 and TRBJ2-7, with D tentatively TRBD1 or TRBD2 (6 bases each). The CDR3 length is 14 residues. V shed 7 bases and J shed 0 bases, with 13 bases lying between them. Germline lookup yields CDR1 MNHEY and CDR2 SMNVEV (reference sequence). CDR3 nucleotides: TGTGCCAGCACCAAGGGGGGTCCCTCCTACGAGCAGTACTTC. Its protein product is CASTKGGPSYEQYF.

This chain uses TRBV28 with TRBJ1-5, with D possibly being TRBD1 (6 bases). The CDR3 is 13 residues long. V lost 3 bases to trimming and J lost 6 bases, with 9 bases between them. The germline gives CDR1 MDHEN, CDR2 SYDVKM. The CDR3 loop is CASSFGTSQPQHF. The DNA of the CDR3 is TGTGCCAGCAGTTTCGGGACAAGTCAGCCCCAGCATTTT. The full variable domain, its missing parts supplied by reference TRBV28 and TRBJ1-5, is DVKVTQSSRYLVKRTGEKVFLECVQDMDHENMFWYRQDPGLGLRLIYFSYDVKMKEKGDIPEGYSVSREKKERFSLILESASTNQTSMYLCASSFGTSQPQHFGDGTRLSIL.

This clone came up a few times. The J gene is TRBJ1-3, the V gene TRBV4-1, with D perhaps matching TRBD1 (5 bases). The CDR3 is made up of 16 amino acids. Germline assignment: CDR1 MGHRA and CDR2 YSYEKL. The V end was cut by 1 base, the J end by 3 bases, with 13 bases between. The CDR3, as DNA: TGCGCCAGCAGCCAAGGGGACGCCGAGTATGGAAACACCATATATTTT. It is translated as CASSQGDAEYGNTIYF.

This clone showed up many times. The chain joins TRBV7-9 to TRBJ2-2, with D possibly TRBD1 on 7 matching bases. The germline V gene has CDR1 SEHNR and CDR2 FQNEAQ (reference sequence). The CDR3 sequence is 19 residues long. Trimming stripped 2 bases from V and 0 bases from J, with 19 bases between. The CDR3 DNA is TGTGCCAGCAGCTTATTTAGGAGGGGGCGCCTCTCGAACACCGGGGAGCTGTTTTTT. Its protein product is CASSLFRRGRLSNTGELFF.

This clone turned up a few times. This chain connects TRBV7-8 to TRBJ2-7; 10 positions agree with TRBD1. The CDR3 is 18 amino acids. The ends lost 7 bases at V and 3 bases at J; junction bases unmatched: 18. CDR1 is SGHVS, CDR2 FQNEAQ, per germline. CDR3 nucleotides: TGTGCCAGCACCCTCCAAACGGCGTATAGGGACAGGGGCTACGAGCAGTACTTC. Translated, it gives CASTLQTAYRDRGYEQYF.

The genes are TRBV5-4 and TRBJ2-3, with D perhaps matching TRBD1 or TRBD2 (5 bases each). Germline lookup yields CDR1 SGHNT and CDR2 YYREEE (reference sequence). Trimming pared 0 bases from V and 4 bases from J, leaving 18 bases between. The CDR3 is 17 amino acids. The CDR3 region has the DNA TGTGCCAGCAGCTTGGGAGACTCGGGGCTAGCAGCAGATACGCAGTATTTT. It codes for CASSLGDSGLAADTQYF.

DNA of the CDR3: TGTGCCAGCAGCCCCGGACTAGCGGGAGGGATAGGCACCGGGGAGCTGTTTTTT. Its protein product is CASSPGLAGGIGTGELFF. J is TRBJ2-2 and V is TRBV13, with 15 nucleotides matching TRBD2. This CDR3 has 18 residues. V lost 5 bases and J lost 4; bases outside the gene matches: 8. Germline-derived CDR1 and CDR2 are PRHDT and FYEKMQ (reference sequence).

The rearrangement links TRBV19 to TRBJ1-2; maybe TRBD1 (5 bases). The V gene lost 6 bases and the J gene lost 5 bases, with 16 bases spanning the gap. Germline lookup yields CDR1 LNHDA and CDR2 SQIVND (reference sequence). The CDR3 consists of 14 residues. The CDR3 region is CASSPGGTFYGYTF. CDR3 nucleotide sequence: TGTGCCAGTAGCCCAGGAGGGACGTTTTATGGCTACACCTTC.

CDR3 bases: TGTGCCAGCAGCTTGGTTGGCGTGTACAATGAGCAGTTCTTC. Protein sequence: CASSLVGVYNEQFF. This chain joins TRBV5-4 and TRBJ2-1; D gene unclear. CDR3 size: 14 residues. V lost 0 bases and J lost 4, with 8 bases in between. The germline V gene has CDR1 SGHNT and CDR2 YYREEE (reference sequence).

The chain has TRBV7-8 and TRBJ1-1; no clear D gene. There are 13 residues in the CDR3. Germline CDR1 SGHVS, CDR2 FQNEAQ. Trimming cost V 1 base and J 4 bases, with 7 bases left between them. The CDR3 nucleotides read TGTGCCAGCAGCTTAGGTGGGAGCACTGAAGCTTTCTTT. Its translation: CASSLGGSTEAFF.

This chain connects TRBV14 to TRBJ2-3; no definite D call. CDR1 and CDR2 (germline): SGHDN, FVKESK. Trimming removed 1 base at V and 5 bases at J, with 10 bases between. This CDR3 is built from 14 residues. The CDR3 loop reads CASSQGAWGDTQYF. In DNA, the CDR3 is TGTGCCAGCAGCCAAGGCGCATGGGGAGATACGCAGTATTTT.